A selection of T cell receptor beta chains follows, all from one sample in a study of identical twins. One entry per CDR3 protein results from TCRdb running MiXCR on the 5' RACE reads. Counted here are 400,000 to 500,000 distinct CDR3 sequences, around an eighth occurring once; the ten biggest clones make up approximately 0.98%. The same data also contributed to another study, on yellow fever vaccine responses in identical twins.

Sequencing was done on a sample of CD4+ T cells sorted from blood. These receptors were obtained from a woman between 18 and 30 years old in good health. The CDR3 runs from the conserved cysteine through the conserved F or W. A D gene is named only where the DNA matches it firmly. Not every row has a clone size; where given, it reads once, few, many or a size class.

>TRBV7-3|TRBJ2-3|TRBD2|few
TGTGCCAGCAGCTTATTTGGGGGGGGGATAGATACGCAGTATTTT
CASSLFGGGIDTQYF
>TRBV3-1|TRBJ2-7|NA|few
TGTGCCAGCAGCCAAGAACGACAGATAGTCTCCTACGAGCAGTACTTC
CASSQERQIVSYEQYF
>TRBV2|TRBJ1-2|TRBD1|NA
TGTGCCAGCAGTCGACAGGGCGAGACTAGTGGCTACACCTTC
CASSRQGETSGYTF
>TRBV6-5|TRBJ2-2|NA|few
TGTGCCAGCAGTTACTCGAAGAGCACCGGGGAGCTGTTTTTT
CASSYSKSTGELFF
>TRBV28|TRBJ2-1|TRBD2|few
TGTGCCAGCAGGCCGGGAGGACCCTTGAGCTCCTACAATGAGCAGTTCTTC
CASRPGGPLSSYNEQFF
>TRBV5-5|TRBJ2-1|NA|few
TGTGCCAGCAGCCTGGACATCAATGAGCAGTTCTTC
CASSLDINEQFF
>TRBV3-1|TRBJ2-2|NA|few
TGTGCCAGCAGCCAAGAATGGGCCGGGGAGCTGTTTTTT
CASSQEWAGELFF
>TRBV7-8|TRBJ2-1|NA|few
TGTGCCAGCAGCACCGTAGAGCAGTTCTTC
CASSTVEQFF
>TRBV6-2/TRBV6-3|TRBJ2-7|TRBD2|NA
TGTGCCAGCATCAATCCCGGACTAGCGGGAGGTTACGAGCAGTACTTC
CASINPGLAGGYEQYF
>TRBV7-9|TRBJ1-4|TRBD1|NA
TGTGCCAGCAGCACCGGACAGGGTACTAATGAAAAACTGTTTTTT
CASSTGQGTNEKLFF
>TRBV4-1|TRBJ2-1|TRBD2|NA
TGCGCCAGCAGCCAAGTGCTGCTAGCGGGGATTAATGAGCAGTTCTTC
CASSQVLLAGINEQFF
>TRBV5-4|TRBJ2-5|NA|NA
TGTGCCAGCAGCGAGCTAGCTTCTGAGACCCAGTACTTC
CASSELASETQYF
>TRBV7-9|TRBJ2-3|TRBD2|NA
TGTGCCAGCAGCTCATACCTTACTACCGCGGGAGCGGATACGCAGTATTTT
CASSSYLTTAGADTQYF
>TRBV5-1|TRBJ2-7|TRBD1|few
TGCGCCAGCAGCTTGGACAGGGGGAACGAGCAGTACTTC
CASSLDRGNEQYF
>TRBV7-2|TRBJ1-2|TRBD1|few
TGTGCCAGCAGCTTGCTGACAGGGACTAGCTATGGCTACACCTTC
CASSLLTGTSYGYTF
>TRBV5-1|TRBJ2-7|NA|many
TGCGCCAGCAGCTTGGAGGGCAGGTCCTCCTACGAGCAGTACTTC
CASSLEGRSSYEQYF
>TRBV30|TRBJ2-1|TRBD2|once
TGTGCCCGGTCGACCCCGGGACTAGCGGGACTCGGTCTGTTCTTC
CARSTPGLAGLGLFF